This is a list of T cell receptor beta chains from one sample in a study of shared clonotypes between healthy human individuals. The table came from immunoSEQ multiplex PCR; TCRdb's copy has only in-frame clones and leaves some out. In the table there are over 2 million clones, about 95% of which are singletons. The sample was naive CD8+ T cells sorted from blood. These receptors all come from a young man in good health. Each CDR3 is given without its conserved first and last residue.

TRBV19	TRBJ1-5	ASREPDRTYSNQPQH
TRBV7-8	TRBJ2-7	ASSLVGAEYEQY
TRBV5-1	TRBJ2-2	ASSFGVNTGELF
TRBV5-5	TRBJ1-4	ASSLEGQPNEKLF
TRBV5-4	TRBJ2-5	ASSLRASGQETQY
TRBV7-2	TRBJ2-7	ASSSDVWEPGLEDYEQY
TRBV9	TRBJ2-3	ASNEGNTDTQY
TRBV30	TRBJ2-7	AWARGQGVGQY
TRBV27	TRBJ2-7	ASSLSGPSYEQY
TRBV27	TRBJ2-3	ASSYERGTSTDTQY
TRBV14	TRBJ2-7	ASSQALGTGLVEQY
TRBV4-3	TRBJ1-1	ASSQDTGVNTEAF
TRBV5-8	TRBJ2-7	ASSLVGGSYEQY
TRBV6-1	TRBJ2-7	ASSEKGYSTYEQY
TRBV4-3	TRBJ2-2	ASSPSLMGTGELF
TRBV27	TRBJ2-7	ASSPSAGESPYEQY
TRBV4-1	TRBJ2-7	ASSQQPRGYYEQY
TRBV19	TRBJ1-6	ASSLPTDYLSPLH
TRBV27	TRBJ1-1	ASIAGTGVVEAF
TRBV7-9	TRBJ2-3	ASSLARSGPLQDTQY
TRBV4-1	TRBJ1-1	ASSQALYEFGAF
TRBV13	TRBJ1-5	ASSSGINQPQH
TRBV5-6	TRBJ1-1	ASSSDPRPEAF
TRBV27	TRBJ1-1	ASRDRVISEAF